The T cell receptor beta chain under discussion was sequenced for a study of T cell repertoires in cytomegalovirus infection. On the study more broadly: Matching HLA type and CMV infection were both indicated by public TCR beta signatures. The study, taken as a whole, reports: CMV-specific HLA-C-restricted TCR beta clonotypes dominated the ex vivo response. Summed frequency of shared TCR beta families picked out CMV carriers who also had the relevant HLA.

TCRdb re-called the reads with MiXCR, one entry per CDR3 protein. The sample holds fewer than 900,000 distinct CDR3 sequences, 25% to 35% seen once. Trimming cost V 2 bases and J 1 base, with 17 bases left between them. The CDR3 runs 17 residues. Germline V gene sequence: CDR1 MNHEY, CDR2 SMNVEV (reference sequence). About this clonotype: What it binds is unknown.

This clonotype was obtained from a human donor in good health (CMV status not recorded). Some clones in this sample may be carry-over from other donors' samples. This material consisted of cultured CD8+ T cells from PBMCs, taken from culture after CMV antigen stimulation. The chain recombines TRBV27 with TRBJ1-1; tentatively, D is TRBD1 (5 bases). Here the CDR3 DNA reads TGTGCCAGCAGTTTAGGGTCTCCGGGACTCCCGAACACTGAAGCTTTCTTT. Protein product: CASSLGSPGLPNTEAFF.